The clone carrying this TCR beta chain was picked up one time. Its specificity is not known. The assay was immunoSEQ multiplex PCR, and TCRdb's table has in-frame clones only and misses some. Counted here are 400,000 to 500,000 clones, around nine tenths occurring once; the ten biggest clones make up approximately 4%. The sample belongs to a study of Ad26.COV2.S vaccination and SARS-CoV-2 variants. Study context: By the intramuscular route, Ad26.COV2.S was given once, or twice 56 days apart.

Treatment noted: 19 received Ad26.COV2.S at low or high dose, single or two shots; a few received placebo; per-sample allocation not given. Repertoires come from day 63 after the first vaccine or placebo injection. An adult donor aged 18-55 years was enrolled in Boston. Study-wide results and caveats: Vaccine and placebo recipients had similar non-spike TCR breadth. An underestimation of total T cell responses may have resulted from the TCR breadth and depth analyses.

The sample in question was peripheral blood, obtained in a trial of Ad26.COV2.S vaccine versus placebo. The clonotype comes from a person between 18 and 65 years old who received the Ad26.COV2.S COVID-19 vaccine or a placebo.

CDR3 protein: CASSYTDTQYF. CDR3 nucleotide sequence: TGTGCCAGCAGTTACACAGATACGCAGTATTTT. The rearrangement joins TRBV3-1 (or the pseudogene TRBV3-2) to TRBJ2-3; no definite D call. V lost 6 bases, J lost 2 bases, and 3 bases lay in between. CDR1 and CDR2 (germline): LGHDT, YNNKEL (reference sequence). CDR3 size: 11 residues.